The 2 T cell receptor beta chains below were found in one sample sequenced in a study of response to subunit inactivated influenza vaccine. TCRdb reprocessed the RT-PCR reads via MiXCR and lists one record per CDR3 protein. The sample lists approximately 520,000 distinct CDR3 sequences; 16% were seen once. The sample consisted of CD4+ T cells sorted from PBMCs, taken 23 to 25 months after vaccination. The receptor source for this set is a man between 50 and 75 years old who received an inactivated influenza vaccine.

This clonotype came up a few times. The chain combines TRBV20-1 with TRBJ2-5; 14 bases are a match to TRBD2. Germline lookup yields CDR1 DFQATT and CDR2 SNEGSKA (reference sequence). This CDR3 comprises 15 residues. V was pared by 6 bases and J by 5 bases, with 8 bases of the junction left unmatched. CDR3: CSASTSGRAMETQYF. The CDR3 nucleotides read TGCAGTGCCTCGACTAGCGGGAGGGCCATGGAGACCCAGTACTTC.

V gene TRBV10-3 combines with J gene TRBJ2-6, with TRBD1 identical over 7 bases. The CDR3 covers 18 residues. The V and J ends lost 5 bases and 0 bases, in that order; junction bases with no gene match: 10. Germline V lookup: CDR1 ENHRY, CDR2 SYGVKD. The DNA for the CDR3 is TGTGCCATCAGTTTTGCAGGGGGAACTGACTCTGGGGCCAACGTCCTGACTTTC. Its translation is CAISFAGGTDSGANVLTF.